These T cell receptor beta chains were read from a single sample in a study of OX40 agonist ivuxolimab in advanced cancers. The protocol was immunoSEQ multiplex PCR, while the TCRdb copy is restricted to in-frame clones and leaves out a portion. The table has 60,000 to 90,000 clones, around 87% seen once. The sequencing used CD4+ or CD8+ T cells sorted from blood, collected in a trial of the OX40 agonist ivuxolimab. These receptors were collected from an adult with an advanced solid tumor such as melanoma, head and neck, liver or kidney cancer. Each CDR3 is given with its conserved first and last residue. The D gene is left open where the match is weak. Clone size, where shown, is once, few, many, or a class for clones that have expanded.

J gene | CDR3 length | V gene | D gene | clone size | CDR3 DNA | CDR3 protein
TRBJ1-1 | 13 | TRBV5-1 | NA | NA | TGCGCCAGCAGCCGCCGGGAGAACACTGAAGCTTTCTTT | CASSRRENTEAFF
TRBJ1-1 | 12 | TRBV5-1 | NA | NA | TGCGCCAGCAGCGAGTCCAGGGCCGAAGCTTTCTTT | CASSESRAEAFF
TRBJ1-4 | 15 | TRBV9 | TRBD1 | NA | TGTGCCAGCAGCCTTGGACAGGGAATGGATGAAAAACTGTTTTTT | CASSLGQGMDEKLFF
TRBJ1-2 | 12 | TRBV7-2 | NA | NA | TGTGCCAGCAGCTTAACGGGTTATGGCTACACCTTC | CASSLTGYGYTF
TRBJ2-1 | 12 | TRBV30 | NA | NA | TGTGCCTGGAGTGTTGGCGCCACTGAGCAGTTCTTC | CAWSVGATEQFF
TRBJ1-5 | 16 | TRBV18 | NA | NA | TGTGCCAGCTCACCCGCAGCAGGGAAAAGCAATCAGCCCCAGCATTTT | CASSPAAGKSNQPQHF
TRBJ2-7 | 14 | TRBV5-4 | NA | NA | TGTGCCAGCAGCCTCCCCGGAGGGGCGGACGAGCAGTACTTC | CASSLPGGADEQYF
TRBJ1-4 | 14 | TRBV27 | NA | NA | TGTGCCAGCGGAAGGGGGAGAACTAATGAAAAACTGTTTTTT | CASGRGRTNEKLFF
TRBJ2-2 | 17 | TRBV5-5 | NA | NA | TGTGCCAGCAGTCCAAAGGGCCGGGGCGCGAACACCGGGGAGCTGTTTTTT | CASSPKGRGANTGELFF
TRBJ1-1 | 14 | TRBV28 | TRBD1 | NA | TGTGCCAGCGTAAACAGGGGGAGGAACACTGAAGCTTTCTTT | CASVNRGRNTEAFF
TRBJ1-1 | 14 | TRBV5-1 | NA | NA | TGCGCCAGCAGCTTGCAGGGATCCGACACTGAAGCTTTCTTT | CASSLQGSDTEAFF
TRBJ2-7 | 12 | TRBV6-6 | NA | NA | TGTGCCAGCAGTTACTCGAACTACGAGCAGTACTTC | CASSYSNYEQYF
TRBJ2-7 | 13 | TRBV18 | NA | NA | TGTGCCAGCTCACCCGTGTTGGGCTACGAGCAGTACTTC | CASSPVLGYEQYF
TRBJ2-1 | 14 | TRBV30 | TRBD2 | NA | TGTGCCTGGAGTAGGCTAGCGGGAGGGTCTGAGCAGTTCTTC | CAWSRLAGGSEQFF
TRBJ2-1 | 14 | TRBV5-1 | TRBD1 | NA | TGCGCCAGCAGCCGGGACAGCTCCTACAATGAGCAGTTCTTC | CASSRDSSYNEQFF
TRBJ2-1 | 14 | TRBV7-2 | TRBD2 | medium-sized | TGTGCCAGCAGCTTGCAAGCGGGAGCAAATGAGCAGTTCTTC | CASSLQAGANEQFF
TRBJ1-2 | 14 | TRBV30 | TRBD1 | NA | TGTGCCTGGAGGGGACAGGGGGCGAGATATGGCTACACCTTC | CAWRGQGARYGYTF
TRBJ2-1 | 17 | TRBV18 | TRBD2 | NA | TGTGCCAGCTCACCACGGGGTCTAGCGGGAGGTTCCAATGAGCAGTTCTTC | CASSPRGLAGGSNEQFF
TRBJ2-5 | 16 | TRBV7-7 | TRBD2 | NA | TGTGCCAGCAGCCCAGGGACTAGCGGGGCCGGGGGGACCCAGTACTTC | CASSPGTSGAGGTQYF
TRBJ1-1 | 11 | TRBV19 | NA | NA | TGTGCCAGTAGTACGTGGTTTGAAGCTTTCTTT | CASSTWFEAFF
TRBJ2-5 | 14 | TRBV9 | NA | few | TGTGCCAGCAGCGAAGGAGGGGGCCGGGAGACCCAGTACTTC | CASSEGGGRETQYF
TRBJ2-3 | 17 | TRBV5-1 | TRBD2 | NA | TGCGCCAGCAGCTTGTATACCGTAGGACTAGCGCCAGATACGCAGTATTTT | CASSLYTVGLAPDTQYF
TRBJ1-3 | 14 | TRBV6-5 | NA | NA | TGTGCCAGCAGTGCCGGGTCCCTTGGAAACACCATATATTTT | CASSAGSLGNTIYF
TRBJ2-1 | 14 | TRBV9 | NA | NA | TGTGCCAGCAGCGTAGAAGTAGCGTTGAATGAGCAGTTCTTC | CASSVEVALNEQFF
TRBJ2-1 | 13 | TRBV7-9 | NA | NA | TGTGCCAGCAGACAGGGTACCTACAATGAGCAGTTCTTC | CASRQGTYNEQFF
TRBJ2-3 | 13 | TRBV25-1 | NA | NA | TGTGCCAGCAGTACAACAGGGATAGATACGCAGTATTTT | CASSTTGIDTQYF
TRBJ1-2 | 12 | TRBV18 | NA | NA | TGTGCCAGCTCACCGCGTCTCTATGGCTACACCTTC | CASSPRLYGYTF
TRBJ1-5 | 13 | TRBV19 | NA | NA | TGTGCCAGTAGTAGAGGGGACAATCAGCCCCAGCATTTT | CASSRGDNQPQHF
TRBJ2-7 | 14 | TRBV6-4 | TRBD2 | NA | TGTGCCAGCAGTCCTCTAGCGGGCTCTTCCGAGCAGTACTTC | CASSPLAGSSEQYF
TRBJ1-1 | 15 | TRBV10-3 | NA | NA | TGTGCCATCAGTGTGAGGGGGGAAATGAACACTGAAGCTTTCTTT | CAISVRGEMNTEAFF